The 15 T cell receptor beta chains below were found in one sample sequenced in a study of spatial heterogeneity in lung cancer. A single record per CDR3 protein comes from TCRdb applying MiXCR to the 5' RACE reads. The profile shows some 70,000 distinct CDR3 sequences, 13% of them singletons. As to time point: sample taken at primary tumor resection. Whole RNA obtained from tumor, nontumor lung or frozen PBMC underwent sequencing without sorting. Sequences were derived from PBMCs, sampled at surgery. All receptors derive from a male donor with early-stage non-small cell lung cancer.

The CDR3 sequence is CSAEENTEAFF. The CDR3 nucleotides are TGCAGTGCGGAAGAGAACACTGAAGCTTTCTTT. This chain joins TRBV29-1 and TRBJ1-1; D is unclear. This CDR3 is 11 amino acids long. Germline V CDR1 and CDR2: SQVTM, ANQGSEA.

This clonotype was recorded many times. The chain uses TRBV4-1 and TRBJ2-1; D is possibly TRBD2 (5 bases). The V gene lost 4 bases and the J gene lost 2 bases, with 15 bases spanning the gap. The CDR3 totals 16 residues. CDR1 is MGHRA, CDR2 YSYEKL, per germline. The CDR3 nucleotides read TGCGCCAGCAGCCCGTCCACGGGAACCACCTACAATGAGCAGTTCTTC. This encodes CASSPSTGTTYNEQFF.

The chain links TRBV30 to TRBJ1-2; TRBD1 might be the D (5 bases). V lost 3 bases to trimming and J lost 6 bases, with 14 bases between them. Germline values: CDR1 GTSNPN, CDR2 SVGIG (reference sequence). There are 13 residues in the CDR3. CDR3 bases: TGTGCCTGGAGCCGAATGGGGGGAGATGGCTACACCTTC. Its translation is CAWSRMGGDGYTF.

The rearrangement uses TRBV10-3 and TRBJ2-7, with D hard to call. Trimming cost V 10 bases and J 3 bases, with 16 bases left between them. Germline V gene sequence: CDR1 ENHRY, CDR2 SYGVKD. The CDR3 is 13 amino acids. The CDR3 spells CATRTPALYEQYF. In DNA form, the CDR3 reads TGTGCCACACGAACCCCGGCCCTCTACGAGCAGTACTTC.

The sample holds many counts of this clonotype. The chain couples TRBV5-1 to TRBJ2-7; D possibly corresponds to TRBD1 (6 bases). V lost 1 base and J lost 3, with 11 bases in between. Germline CDR1 and CDR2: SGHRS and YFSETQ. This CDR3 has 14 amino acids. CDR3 DNA: TGCGCCAGCAGCTTGACAGGGAACAGCTACGAGCAGTACTTC. Translating it yields CASSLTGNSYEQYF.

This clonotype was recorded at least ten times. The V and J genes are TRBV11-2 and TRBJ1-5; TRBD1 matches 7 bases. Germline V lookup: CDR1 SGHAT, CDR2 FQNNGV. J lost 12 bases, V lost 5 bases, and 13 bases had no gene match. The CDR3 sequence is 14 residues long. CDR3 protein: CASSPLSGTANQHF. DNA of the CDR3: TGTGCCAGCAGCCCCCTCTCCGGGACAGCAAACCAGCATTTT. The full variable domain, its missing parts supplied by reference TRBV11-2 and TRBJ1-5, is EAGVAQSPRYKIIEKRQSVAFWCNPISGHATLYWYQQILGQGPKLLIQFQNNGVVDDSQLPKDRFSAERLKGVDSTLKIQPAKLEDSAVYLCASSPLSGTANQHFGDGTRLSIL.

The chain uses TRBV12-3 or TRBV12-4 and TRBJ1-5; D may be TRBD1 (5 bases). Trimming shortened V by 6 bases and J by 5 bases, and 17 bases separated the two germline ends. The CDR3 is 15 amino acids. CDR3 sequence (DNA): TGTGCCAGCAGGTCTACAGGTCTTTTGGATCAGCCCCAGCATTTT. Protein sequence: CASRSTGLLDQPQHF.

This sequence joins TRBV6-1 and TRBJ2-5; maybe TRBD2 (5 bases). The CDR3 loop spans 15 amino acids. Trimming took 4 bases from V and 0 from J, leaving 12 bases between them. Germline V lookup: CDR1 MNHNS, CDR2 SASEGT. CDR3 bases: TGTGCCAGCAGTGGGACTTGGGGAAACCAAGAGACCCAGTACTTC. It specifies CASSGTWGNQETQYF.

This clonotype was counted only a few times. At one end, the junction sequence differs from germline, possibly due to a read error. The rearrangement links TRBV28 to TRBJ1-4; D uncertain. The CDR3 has 14 amino acids. In germline, CDR1 is MDHEN, CDR2 SYDVKM. CDR3 region: CVSSLVTGNEKLFF. The CDR3 DNA reads TGTGTCAGCAGTTTAGTGACCGGCAATGAAAAACTGTTTTTT.

This chain joins TRBV29-1 and TRBJ2-3; perhaps TRBD2 as D (5 bases). The CDR3 length is 15 residues. The germline V gene has CDR1 SQVTM and CDR2 ANQGSEA. Trimming took off 3 bases at V and 2 bases at J, with 15 bases between the two ends. CDR3 bases: TGCAGCGTTGAGTTTGAGGGTCGCGTCACAGATACGCAGTATTTT. The encoded protein is CSVEFEGRVTDTQYF.

This clonotype occurred many times. The CDR3 DNA reads TGCAGCGTTGGGACAGAAGAGACCCAGTACTTC. Its translation: CSVGTEETQYF. The chain has TRBV29-1 and TRBJ2-5; TRBD1 is a possible D gene (6 bases). V lost 4 bases to trimming and J lost 3 bases, with 6 bases between them. Germline V gene data show CDR1 as SQVTM and CDR2 as ANQGSEA. The CDR3 is 11 residues long.

The sample holds a few counts of this clonotype. V and J are TRBV7-2 and TRBJ1-1; D is uncertain. V lost 5 bases and J lost 0, with 13 bases in between. The CDR3 sequence is 15 residues long. Germline V CDR1 and CDR2: SGHTA, FQGNSA. The CDR3 reads CASSPSDNVNTEAFF. In DNA, the CDR3 is TGTGCCAGCAGCCCGAGCGACAACGTGAACACTGAAGCTTTCTTT.

CDR3 DNA sequence: TGTGCCAGCAGCTTGGAGGGAGCTAGAGAGCAGTACTTC. As protein: CASSLEGAREQYF. The J gene is TRBJ2-7, the V gene TRBV5-4; D perhaps matches TRBD2 (5 bases). Germline V lookup: CDR1 SGHNT, CDR2 YYREEE (reference sequence). CDR3 length: 13 amino acids. V lost 0 bases and J lost 7, with 11 bases in between.

This clonotype has a handful of counts. This chain uses TRBV7-9 with TRBJ1-4; 7 positions agree with TRBD1. The V gene end was trimmed by 3 bases and the J gene end by 5 bases; junction bases not matched to a gene: 6. There are 15 residues in the CDR3. Germline-derived CDR1 and CDR2 are SEHNR and FQNEAQ (reference sequence). The CDR3 coding sequence is TGTGCCAGCAGCTTGGTCGACAGGGCGAATGAAAAACTGTTTTTT. This encodes CASSLVDRANEKLFF.

This clonotype has only a few counts. The chain combines TRBV19 with TRBJ2-7, with D possibly being TRBD2 (6 bases). The V gene's germline CDR1 is LNHDA and CDR2 SQIVND (reference sequence). The V and J ends lost 6 bases and 1 base respectively, with 16 bases between them. The CDR3 is 15 residues long. The CDR3 DNA reads TGTGCCAGTAGAGCCACCGGGAGTGGGTCCTACGAGCAGTACTTC. Translated: CASRATGSGSYEQYF.